This paragraph covers one T cell receptor (beta chain) sequence. Its cognate antigen is unknown. This sample is drawn from a study of cytomegalovirus exposure and HLA in healthy donors. Study-wide findings and caveats: Cytomegalovirus association was assigned to approximately 160 TCR beta chains. Subsequent analysis showed first-cohort TCR clusters tending to co-occur in approximately 120 validation repertoires.

V lost 2 bases, J lost 4 bases, and 4 bases stayed unmatched. Germline CDR1 and CDR2: SGHNT and YYREEE (reference sequence). The CDR3 has 17 residues. Sequencing was performed with immunoSEQ multiplex PCR; in TCRdb, only in-frame clones are kept and a portion is missing. The sample includes 80,000 to 90,000 clones, around 96% of them seen just once. This rearrangement joins TRBV5-4 to TRBJ2-1, with 15 nucleotides matching TRBD2. What was sequenced was PBMCs. This clonotype originated in a man younger than 35 in good health and CMV-seronegative. The CDR3 coding sequence is TGTGCCAGCAGCTTCGGACTAGCGGGAGGGCGATACAATGAGCAGTTCTTC. It yields the protein CASSFGLAGGRYNEQFF.